The 29 T cell receptor beta chains in this list originate from one sample, sequenced in a study of tumor and adjacent non-tumor tissue in lung cancer. The library came from three nested PCR rounds adapted from ARM-PCR protocols. TCRdb passed the multiplex PCR reads through MiXCR, listing each CDR3 protein once. Of roughly 120,000 distinct CDR3 sequences detected, approximately 84% appear once; the ten largest clones hold about 23%. This sample's RNA came from whole unsorted tissue. The sample was lung tumor tissue. Receptors originate from a man aged 65-85 years with non-small cell lung cancer.

This clonotype was detected only once. A read error is possible here, since a much larger clone lies one base away. The chain combines TRBV10-3 with TRBJ1-2; 8 nucleotides agree with TRBD1. Germline V gene sequence: CDR1 ENHRY, CDR2 SYGVKD. The length of the CDR3 is 12 residues. CDR3 sequence (DNA): TGTGCCACCGAGACAGGGGACTATGGCTACAGCTTC. It yields the protein CATETGDYGYSF.

As to this clonotype: It is likely a read error, because the conserved phenylalanine at the end of the CDR3 is missing. This chain joins TRBV28 and TRBJ2-6, with a weak D call TRBD1 (6 bases). The CDR3 length is 16 residues. V lost 4 bases, J lost 5 bases, and 15 bases lay in between. Germline V lookup: CDR1 MDHEN, CDR2 SYDVKM. This chain's CDR3 is CASSSLRGYRANVLTL. CDR3 sequence (DNA): TGTGCCAGCAGTTCTCTCAGGGGCTATAGGGCCAACGTCCTGACTCTC.

As to this clonotype: In this CDR3 the conserved last residue, phenylalanine or tryptophan, is missing, so a read error is likely. The rearrangement links TRBV11-2 to TRBJ2-2; no reliable D call. This CDR3 is built from 15 residues. Germline CDR1 SGHAT, CDR2 FQNNGV. The V end lost 5 bases, the J end lost 0 bases, and 10 bases lay between the germline ends. The CDR3 here is CASSPRVANTGELFS. In DNA form, the CDR3 reads TGTGCCAGCAGCCCCCGTGTCGCGAACACCGGGGAGCTGTTTTCT.

Note on this clonotype: At one end, the junction sequence differs from germline, possibly due to a read error. The rearrangement links TRBV10-3 to TRBJ1-1, with D perhaps TRBD1 (6 bases). The CDR3 contains 15 residues. From germline, CDR1 is ENHRY and CDR2 SYGVKD. The CDR3 reads CAISEPQGLVTEALF. The CDR3 DNA reads as TGTGCCATCAGTGAGCCTCAGGGGCTGGTCACTGAAGCTCTCTTC.

The DNA of the CDR3 is TGCGCCAGCAGCCAATGCCCAGCGAGAGCTGAATACAATGAGCAGTTCTTC. This codes for CASSQCPARAEYNEQFF. This rearrangement joins TRBV4-3 to TRBJ2-1, with D hard to call. This CDR3 is 17 amino acids long. Deletions cut 2 bases from V and 4 bases from J, with 18 bases between. Germline CDR1 LGHNA, CDR2 YSLEER.

In the case of this clonotype: A read error may produce the germline difference seen at one junction end. The rearrangement joins TRBV6-5 to TRBJ1-6; D is unresolved. Germline CDR1 and CDR2: MNHEY and SVGAGI. The CDR3 length is 13 residues. The CDR3 is CASNHRLNSSLHF. The CDR3 DNA sequence: TGTGCCAGCAATCACAGATTAAATTCATCCCTCCACTTT.

As to this clonotype: An end of the junction differs from the germline gene, which may be a read error. The gene calls are TRBV10-3 and TRBJ2-2, with a weak D call TRBD2 (6 bases). CDR1 and CDR2 (germline): ENHRY, SYGVKD. This CDR3 has 15 amino acids. Here the CDR3 DNA reads TGTGCCATCAGTGAACTAGCCGCGGACACCGGGGGGCTGTTTTTT. This sequence encodes CAISELAADTGGLFF.

This clonotype appeared many times. The rearrangement uses TRBV5-6 and TRBJ1-2, with 9 positions matching TRBD1. The V segment lost 4 bases and the J segment 3 bases; nucleotides outside the gene matches: 13. Germline CDR1 reads SGHDT; CDR2 reads YYEEEE. This CDR3 is built from 17 residues. For the CDR3, the DNA is TGTGCCAGCAGCCTCAGGGACAGGGATCGTCCTTACTATGGCTACACCTTC. The encoded protein is CASSLRDRDRPYYGYTF.

This clonotype was recorded at least ten times. The rearrangement links TRBV28 to TRBJ2-7, with TRBD2 matching over 10 bases. The CDR3 length is 17 residues. V was pared by 5 bases and J by 5 bases, with 15 bases of the junction left unmatched. Germline values: CDR1 MDHEN, CDR2 SYDVKM. This chain's CDR3 is CASSTQSPGLAIDEQYF. The CDR3, as DNA: TGTGCCAGCAGTACACAATCCCCGGGACTAGCGATAGACGAGCAGTACTTC.

A word on this clonotype: No conserved phenylalanine or tryptophan ends this CDR3, so it is likely a read error. The limits of the CDR3 on the DNA are not certain, so only TCRdb's listed CDR3 is given. The CDR3 loop reads CSVSTNTETFY. The genes are TRBV29-1 and TRBJ1-1. CDR1 is SQVTM and CDR2 is ANQGSEA in the germline V gene. Both ends counted, the CDR3 spans 11 residues.

A remark on this clonotype: One junction end does not reproduce the germline sequence, and a read error may be involved. The chain joins TRBV4-2 to TRBJ1-5; D uncertain. The CDR3 is made up of 15 amino acids. Germline CDR1 LGHNA, CDR2 YNFKEQ. The CDR3 loop is CASSQAHGFSQPQHF. In nucleotides, the CDR3 is TGTGCCAGCAGCCAAGCACATGGATTCAGTCAGCCCCAACATTTT.

The V gene is TRBV4-1, the J gene TRBJ2-7; D could derive from TRBD1 or TRBD2 (5 bases each). Trimming took 3 bases from V and 2 from J, leaving 14 bases between them. The CDR3 contains 15 residues. Germline V gene lookup returns CDR1 MGHRA and CDR2 YSYEKL. DNA of the CDR3: TGCGCCAGCAGCCACCAGGGAGACAAAACCTACGAGCAGTACTTC. Translating gives CASSHQGDKTYEQYF.

Concerning this clonotype itself: A much larger clone differs by one base, so this may be a read error. This chain uses TRBV20-1 with TRBJ2-5; 7 nucleotides line up with TRBD1. The CDR3 contains 14 residues. The V gene's germline CDR1 is DFQATT and CDR2 SNEGSKA (reference sequence). The CDR3 nucleotides are TGCAATGCTAGAGAGACGGGACAGCAAGAGACCCAGTACTTC. This sequence encodes CNARETGQQETQYF.

As concerns this clonotype: One junction end does not reproduce the germline sequence, and a read error may be involved. This chain uses TRBV12-3 or TRBV12-4 with TRBJ2-1; 7 bases agree with TRBD1. This CDR3 has 13 amino acids. DNA of the CDR3: TGTGCCGGCAGTTTCGTCAGGGGGAGTGAGCAGTTATTC. Protein: CAGSFVRGSEQLF.

Comment on this clonotype: Likely a read error: the CDR3 ends without its conserved phenylalanine or tryptophan. The chain carries TRBV6-5 and TRBJ1-1; TRBD1 might be the D (6 bases). V was pared by 11 bases and J by 2 bases, with 15 bases between. The CDR3 has 13 residues. CDR1 and CDR2 (germline): MNHEY, SVGAGI. The CDR3 region is CACKAGVNTEAFL. CDR3 nucleotides: TGTGCCTGCAAGGCAGGGGTTAACACTGAAGCTTTCTTA.

As to this clonotype: An end of the junction differs from the germline gene, which may be a read error. The chain has TRBV6-5 and TRBJ2-2, with a possible D match to TRBD1 (8 bases). Germline CDR1 reads MNHEY; CDR2 reads SVGAGI. The CDR3 spans 15 residues. CDR3 protein: CASSYSTGGAVELFF. The CDR3 DNA follows: TGTGCTAGCAGTTACAGTACAGGGGGGGCCGTGGAGCTGTTTTTT.

Of note for this clonotype: The conserved phenylalanine or tryptophan normally closing the CDR3 is absent here, so this likely arose from a read error. The V gene is TRBV14, the J gene TRBJ2-1; TRBD2 aligns across 7 bases. Germline CDR1 is SGHDN and CDR2 is FVKESK. The CDR3 is 16 amino acids. CDR3 sequence: CTSSQQAGSFYNEQFL. The DNA for the CDR3 is TGTACCAGCAGCCAGCAAGCGGGATCTTTCTACAATGAGCAGTTCTTG.

CDR3 nucleotides: TGTGCCAGCAGACCCCGTGGACAGGGGCTTCGGGAGACCCAGTACTTC. Protein: CASRPRGQGLRETQYF. This sequence joins TRBV6-2 or TRBV6-3 and TRBJ2-5; TRBD1 matches 9 bases. Trimming took 6 bases from V and 5 from J; bases not matched to a gene: 13. The CDR3 length is 16 residues. CDR1 and CDR2 from the germline V gene are MNHEY and SVGEGT.

About this clonotype itself: The germline gene is not matched at one end of the junction; a read error may be the cause. The V and J genes are TRBV29-1 and TRBJ1-4; maybe TRBD1 (5 bases). This CDR3 comprises 13 residues. CDR1 is SQVTM, CDR2 ANQGSEA, per germline. The CDR3: CSIDDGTNEKLLF. CDR3 nucleotides: TGCAGCATTGATGACGGGACTAATGAAAAACTGTTATTT.

Turning to this clonotype: Mismatch with germline at one junction end may stem from a read error. The gene calls are TRBV5-1 and TRBJ2-5; 7 nucleotides agree with TRBD1. In germline, CDR1 is SGHRS, CDR2 YFSETQ. The CDR3 is 16 residues long. The CDR3 region has the DNA TGCGCCAGCAGCTGGCGAACGGGACAGCTACAAGAGAGCCAGTGCTTC. Translating gives CASSWRTGQLQESQCF.

V usage is TRBV28 and J usage is TRBJ2-5; perhaps TRBD2 as D (5 bases). This CDR3 has 16 residues. CDR1 MDHEN and CDR2 SYDVKM come from the germline V gene. V was clipped by 5 bases and J by 13 bases, with 29 bases between them. DNA of the CDR3: TGTGCCAGCAGTACGAGGGCGCTTCCCCCCCAAGAGATCCGGTACTTC. Amino acids: CASSTRALPPQEIRYF.

Concerning this clonotype: Sequence at one end of the junction differs from germline and may be a read error. This chain links TRBV6-5 with TRBJ1-2; unclear D gene. Germline V lookup: CDR1 MNHEY, CDR2 SVGAGI. The CDR3 consists of 15 residues. The CDR3, as DNA: TGTGCCAGCAGTTACCGGAGTGGTCGTAACCATGGCTACACCTTT. As protein: CASSYRSGRNHGYTF.

Note on this clonotype: The DNA is omitted, as the CDR3 cannot be located on it reliably, and the CDR3 follows TCRdb's listing. The chain carries TRBV6-5 and TRBJ2-7; the table assigns TRBD1, which was not confirmed against the DNA. The CDR3 totals 17 residues, both ends included. Germline CDR1 is MNHEY and CDR2 is SVGAGI. This CDR3 reads CASMRVAGGTSSYERYF.

Worth noting for this clonotype: This likely comes from a read error, as the CDR3 has no conserved phenylalanine or tryptophan at its end. The rearrangement joins TRBV20-1 to TRBJ2-7; TRBD1 matches 7 bases. The J segment lost 2 bases and the V segment lost 7 bases, leaving 2 bases of the junction unmatched. CDR3 length: 11 amino acids. The germline V gene has CDR1 DFQATT and CDR2 SNEGSKA (reference sequence). The CDR3 DNA sequence: TGCAGTGTTGACAGGGCCTACGAGCAGTACTCC. Translation gives CSVDRAYEQYS.

The CDR3 DNA sequence: TGTGCCAGTACTAGGGCGGGGCAGAACACTGAAGCTTTCTTT. Encoded protein: CASTRAGQNTEAFF. The chain employs TRBV11-2 and TRBJ1-1, with D perhaps TRBD1 (5 bases). Trimming took off 9 bases at V and 1 base at J, with 15 bases between the two ends. Germline V gives CDR1 SGHAT, CDR2 FQNNGV. This CDR3 is built from 14 residues.

The genes are TRBV20-1 and TRBJ2-7; the match to TRBD2 covers 7 bases. The CDR3 totals 13 residues. Losses at the gene ends were 2 bases for V and 3 bases for J; bases not matched to a gene: 4. CDR1 and CDR2 (germline): DFQATT, SNEGSKA (reference sequence). CDR3 DNA sequence: TGCAGTGCTAGACTGTCTAGCGGCTACGAGCAGTACTTC. Translated: CSARLSSGYEQYF.

For this clonotype: The CDR3 does not end in the conserved phenylalanine or tryptophan, so this is likely a read error. No DNA is shown, since the ends of the CDR3 on it are uncertain; the CDR3 is the one TCRdb lists. The chain joins TRBV10-3 to TRBJ2-1. Both ends counted, the CDR3 spans 13 residues. Germline assignment: CDR1 ENHRY and CDR2 SYGVKD. CDR3 region: CAISESAYNEQSL.

The rearrangement uses TRBV11-1 and TRBJ2-7; weak D call: TRBD1 (5 bases). Trimming cost V 1 base and J 3 bases, with 7 bases left between them. Germline CDR1 reads SGHAT; CDR2 reads FQDESV (reference sequence). This CDR3 has 13 residues. The CDR3 region has the DNA TGTGCCAGCAGCTTAGAGGGGATCTACGAGCAGTACTTC. It yields the protein CASSLEGIYEQYF.

Concerning this clonotype: At one boundary the junction diverges from the germline segment, which might be a read error. This rearrangement joins TRBV12-5 to TRBJ1-5, with D possibly matching TRBD1 (5 bases). CDR3 size: 13 residues. Germline V gene lookup returns CDR1 LGHNT and CDR2 FRNRAP. The CDR3 protein is CASGIDRNQPEHF. The CDR3 DNA reads TGTGCTAGTGGTATCGACAGAAATCAGCCCGAGCATTTT.